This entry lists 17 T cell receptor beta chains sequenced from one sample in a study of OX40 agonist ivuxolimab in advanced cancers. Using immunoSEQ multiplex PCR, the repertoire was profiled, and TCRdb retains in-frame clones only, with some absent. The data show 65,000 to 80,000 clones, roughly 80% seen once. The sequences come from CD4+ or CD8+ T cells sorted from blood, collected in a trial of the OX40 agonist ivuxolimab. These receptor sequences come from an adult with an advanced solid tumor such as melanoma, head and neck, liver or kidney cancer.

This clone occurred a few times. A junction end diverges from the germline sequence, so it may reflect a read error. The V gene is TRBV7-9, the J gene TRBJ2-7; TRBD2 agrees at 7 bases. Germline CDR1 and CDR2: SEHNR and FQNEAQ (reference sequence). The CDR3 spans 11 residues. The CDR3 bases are TGTGCCAGCAGCTTAGTGCGGGAGCTATGTTTC. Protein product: CASSLVRELCF.

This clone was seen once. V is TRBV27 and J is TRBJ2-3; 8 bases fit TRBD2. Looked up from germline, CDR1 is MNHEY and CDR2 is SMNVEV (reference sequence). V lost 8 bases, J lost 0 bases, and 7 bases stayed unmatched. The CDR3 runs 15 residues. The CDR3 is CASRSPSGSTDTQYF. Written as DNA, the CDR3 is TGTGCCAGCCGCTCCCCTAGCGGGAGCACAGATACGCAGTATTTT.

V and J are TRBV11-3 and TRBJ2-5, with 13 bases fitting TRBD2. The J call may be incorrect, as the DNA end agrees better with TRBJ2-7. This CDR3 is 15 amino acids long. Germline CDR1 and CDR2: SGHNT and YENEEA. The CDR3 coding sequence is TGTGCCAGCAGCTCCCGGACTAGCGGGAGAAGCGAGCAGTACTTC. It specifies CASSSRTSGRSEQYF.

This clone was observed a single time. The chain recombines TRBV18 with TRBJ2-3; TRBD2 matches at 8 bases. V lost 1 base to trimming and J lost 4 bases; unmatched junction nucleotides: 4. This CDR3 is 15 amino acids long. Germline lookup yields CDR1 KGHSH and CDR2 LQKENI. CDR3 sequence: CASSPLSGNADTQYF. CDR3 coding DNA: TGTGCCAGCTCACCACTTAGCGGGAACGCAGATACGCAGTATTTT.

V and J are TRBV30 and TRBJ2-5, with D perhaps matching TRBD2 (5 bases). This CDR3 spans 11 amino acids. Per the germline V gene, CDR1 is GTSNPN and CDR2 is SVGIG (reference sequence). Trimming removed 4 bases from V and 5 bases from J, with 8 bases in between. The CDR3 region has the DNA TGTGCCTGGACTAGGAGGGAGACCCAGTACTTC. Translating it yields CAWTRRETQYF.

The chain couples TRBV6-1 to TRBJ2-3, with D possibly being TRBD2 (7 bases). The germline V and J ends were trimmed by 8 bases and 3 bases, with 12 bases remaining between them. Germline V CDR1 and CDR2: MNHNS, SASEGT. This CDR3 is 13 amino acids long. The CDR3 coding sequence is TGTGCCAGCTGGGGGAGGGGGACAGATACGCAGTATTTT. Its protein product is CASWGRGTDTQYF.

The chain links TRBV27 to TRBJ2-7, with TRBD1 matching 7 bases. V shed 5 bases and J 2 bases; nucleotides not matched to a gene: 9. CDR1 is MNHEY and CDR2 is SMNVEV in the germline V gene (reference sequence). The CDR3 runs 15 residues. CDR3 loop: CASSPVHRGTYEQYF. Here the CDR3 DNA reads TGTGCCAGCAGTCCAGTTCACAGGGGCACCTACGAGCAGTACTTC.

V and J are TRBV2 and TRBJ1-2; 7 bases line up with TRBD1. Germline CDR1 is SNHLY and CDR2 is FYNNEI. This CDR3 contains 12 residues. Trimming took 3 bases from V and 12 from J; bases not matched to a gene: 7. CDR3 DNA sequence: TGTGCCAGCAGTGAGAATAAGGGGGCCGACACCTTC. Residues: CASSENKGADTF.

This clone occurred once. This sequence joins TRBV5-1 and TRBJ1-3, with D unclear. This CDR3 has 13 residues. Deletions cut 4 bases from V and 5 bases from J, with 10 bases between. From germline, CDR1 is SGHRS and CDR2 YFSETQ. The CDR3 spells CASSEGLRNTIYF. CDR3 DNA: TGCGCCAGCAGCGAGGGCCTCAGAAACACCATATATTTT.

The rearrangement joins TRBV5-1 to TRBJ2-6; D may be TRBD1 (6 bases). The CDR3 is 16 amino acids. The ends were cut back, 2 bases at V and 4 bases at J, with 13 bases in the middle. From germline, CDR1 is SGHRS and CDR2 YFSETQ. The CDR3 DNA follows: TGCGCCAGCAGCTTAACAACAGGGACCGGGGCCAACGTCCTGACTTTC. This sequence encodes CASSLTTGTGANVLTF. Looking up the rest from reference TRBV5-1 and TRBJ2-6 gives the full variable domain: KAGVTQTPRYLIKTRGQQVTLSCSPISGHRSVSWYQQTPGQGLQFLFEYFSETQRNKGNFPGRFSGRQFSNSRSEMNVSTLELGDSALYLCASSLTTGTGANVLTFGAGSRLTVL.

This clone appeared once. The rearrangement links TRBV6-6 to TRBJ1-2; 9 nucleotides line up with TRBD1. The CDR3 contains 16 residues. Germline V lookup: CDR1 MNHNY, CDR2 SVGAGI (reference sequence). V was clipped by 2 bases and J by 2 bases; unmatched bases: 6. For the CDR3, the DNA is TGTGCCAGCAGTTACCCGAGGGGACAGGGAAACTATGGCTACACCTTC. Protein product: CASSYPRGQGNYGYTF.

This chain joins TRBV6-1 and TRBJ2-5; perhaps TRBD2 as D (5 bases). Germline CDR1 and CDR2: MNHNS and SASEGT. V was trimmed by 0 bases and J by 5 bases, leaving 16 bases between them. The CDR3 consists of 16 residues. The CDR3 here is CASSEAGGGHGETQYF. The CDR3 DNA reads TGTGCCAGCAGTGAAGCAGGCGGCGGGCACGGGGAGACCCAGTACTTC.

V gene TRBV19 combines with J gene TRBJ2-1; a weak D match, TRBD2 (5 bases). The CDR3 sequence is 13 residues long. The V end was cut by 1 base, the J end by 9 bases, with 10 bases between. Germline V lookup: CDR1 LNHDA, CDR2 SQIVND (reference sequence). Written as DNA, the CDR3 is TGTGCCAGTAGTATAGCTGAGGGTACTGAGCAGTTCTTC. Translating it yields CASSIAEGTEQFF.

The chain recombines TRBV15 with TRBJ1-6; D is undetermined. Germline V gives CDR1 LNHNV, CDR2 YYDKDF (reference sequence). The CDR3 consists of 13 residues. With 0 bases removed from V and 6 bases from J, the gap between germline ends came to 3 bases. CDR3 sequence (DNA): TGTGCCACCAGCAGAGACGTTAATTCACCCCTCCACTTT. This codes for CATSRDVNSPLHF. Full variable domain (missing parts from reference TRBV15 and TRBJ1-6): DAMVIQNPRYQVTQFGKPVTLSCSQTLNHNVMYWYQQKSSQAPKLLFHYYDKDFNNEADTPDNFQSRRPNTSFCFLDIRSPGLGDTAMYLCATSRDVNSPLHFGNGTRLTVT.

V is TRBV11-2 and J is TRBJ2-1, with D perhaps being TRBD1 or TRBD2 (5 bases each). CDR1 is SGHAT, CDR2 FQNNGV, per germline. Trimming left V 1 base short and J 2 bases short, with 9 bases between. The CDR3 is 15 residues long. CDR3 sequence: CASSLGGVTYNEQFF. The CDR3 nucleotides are TGTGCCAGCAGCTTAGGAGGGGTCACCTACAATGAGCAGTTCTTC.

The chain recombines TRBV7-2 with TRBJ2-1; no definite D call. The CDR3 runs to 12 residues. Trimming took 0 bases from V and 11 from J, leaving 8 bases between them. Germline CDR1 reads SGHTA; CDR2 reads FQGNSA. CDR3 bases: TGTGCCAGCAGCTTAGCGGCACAACAGCAGTTCTTC. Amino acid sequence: CASSLAAQQQFF.

The CDR3 loop is CASSLVVTGRNQETQYF. The CDR3, as DNA: TGCGCCAGCAGCTTGGTAGTTACAGGGAGGAACCAAGAGACCCAGTACTTC. The rearrangement uses TRBV5-1 and TRBJ2-5, with D tentatively TRBD1 or TRBD2 (6 bases each). The CDR3 contains 17 residues. In germline, CDR1 is SGHRS, CDR2 YFSETQ. Trimming took 0 bases from V and 0 from J, leaving 15 bases between them.